Below, 20 T cell receptor beta chains from the same sample are listed, as sequenced in a study of metastatic and nonmetastatic thyroid tumors. Every patient was untreated before thyroid surgery. TCRdb re-analyzed the PCR reads using MiXCR. The sample shows roughly 14,000 clones, more than 20% of them seen only once. Sequenced input: blood. These TCRs come from a female donor with papillary thyroid cancer or a benign thyroid nodule (not recorded which). Some clones in this sample may be carry-over from other donors' samples.

This clone was counted many times. Other DNA sequences of this sample code for an identical CDR3. The CDR3 here is CASSLDPGAGETQYF. CDR3 coding DNA: TGTGCCAGCAGTTTAGACCCGGGCGCAGGAGAGACCCAGTACTTC. This chain joins TRBV12-3 or TRBV12-4 and TRBJ2-5, with D hard to call. There are 15 residues in the CDR3. The ends were cut back, 1 base at V and 4 bases at J, with 13 bases in the middle.

This clone was observed many times. A much more abundant neighbour one base away suggests this may be a read error. The CDR3 DNA sequence: TGCGCCAGCTGCGGTAATACGGTGAACACTGAAGCTTTCTTT. It specifies CASCGNTVNTEAFF. The chain employs TRBV5-1 and TRBJ1-1, with D unclear. V was trimmed by 7 bases and J by 0 bases, leaving 13 bases between them. Germline-derived CDR1 and CDR2 are SGHRS and YFSETQ. This CDR3 spans 14 amino acids. Combining the CDR3 with reference TRBV5-1 and TRBJ1-1 gives the whole variable domain KAGVTQTPRYLIKTRGQQVTLSCSPISGHRSVSWYQQTPGQGLQFLFEYFSETQRNKGNFPGRFSGRQFSNSRSEMNVSTLELGDSALYLCASCGNTVNTEAFFGQGTRLTVV.

This clone was seen ten or more times. The chain links TRBV10-1 to TRBJ2-7; D is uncertain. This CDR3 has 19 residues. Trimming pared 3 bases from V and 4 bases from J, leaving 28 bases between. Germline assignment: CDR1 WNHNN and CDR2 SYGVQD (reference sequence). CDR3 in amino acids: CASSDRVIPRQCNPYEQYF. The CDR3 DNA sequence: TGCGCCAGCAGTGACCGGGTAATCCCGAGACAATGCAATCCGTACGAGCAGTACTTC.

By share of the sample, this clone is medium-sized. This chain links TRBV5-1 with TRBJ2-7, with D maybe TRBD1 (5 bases). Germline CDR1 SGHRS, CDR2 YFSETQ. The CDR3 runs to 14 residues. The V and J ends lost 0 bases and 1 base respectively, with 8 bases between them. This chain's CDR3 is CASSLEGSSYEQYF. CDR3 nucleotide sequence: TGCGCCAGCAGCTTGGAGGGGTCTTCCTACGAGCAGTACTTC.

This clone was observed at least ten times. The chain recombines TRBV4-3 with TRBJ1-6, with D possibly matching TRBD1 (6 bases). The CDR3 extends over 15 amino acids. V lost 4 bases, J lost 8 bases, and 15 bases lay in between. Germline V gene sequence: CDR1 LGHNA, CDR2 YSLEER. CDR3 nucleotides: TGCGCCAGCAGCCCTGCCGGGACATACTATTCACCCCTCCACTTT. Translation gives CASSPAGTYYSPLHF.

This chain joins TRBV5-1 and TRBJ2-2; TRBD1 matches at 7 bases. V dropped 4 bases and J dropped 0; count of bases not matched to a gene: 6. Germline V lookup: CDR1 SGHRS, CDR2 YFSETQ. CDR3 length: 16 amino acids. CDR3 amino acids: CASSPVTGANTGELFF. DNA for the CDR3: TGCGCCAGCAGCCCTGTAACAGGGGCGAACACCGGGGAGCTGTTTTTT.

CDR3 protein: CASSLTDSMNTEAFF. CDR3 in DNA: TGTGCCAGCAGTTTAACGGACAGCATGAACACTGAAGCTTTCTTT. The chain couples TRBV27 to TRBJ1-1; tentative D call: TRBD1 (6 bases). Germline loops: CDR1 MNHEY, CDR2 SMNVEV (reference sequence). The V end was cut by 2 bases, the J end by 0 bases, with 10 bases between. The CDR3 contains 15 residues.

This clone counts as medium-sized. The chain employs TRBV28 and TRBJ2-7; TRBD1 agrees at 8 bases. Germline-derived CDR1 and CDR2 are MDHEN and SYDVKM. V was clipped by 6 bases and J by 2 bases; unmatched bases: 3. The CDR3 contains 13 residues. CDR3 region: CASRSGQAYEQYF. CDR3 DNA sequence: TGTGCCAGCAGATCGGGACAGGCCTACGAGCAGTACTTC.

The sample holds many counts of this clone. A much larger clone differs from this one at a single base, so this may be a read error. This sample also contains other DNA sequences that code for the same CDR3. V and J are TRBV6-4 and TRBJ2-1; D might be TRBD1 (6 bases). The CDR3 totals 13 residues. The V gene's germline CDR1 is MRHNA and CDR2 SNTAGT. The CDR3, as DNA: TGTGCTAGCAGTTTACAGGGCTTCGATGAGCAGTTCTTC. Translating gives CASSLQGFDEQFF.

This clone showed up many times. This rearrangement joins TRBV4-2 to TRBJ2-5; no definite D call. This CDR3 comprises 13 residues. V dropped 1 base and J dropped 1 base, with 4 bases sitting between them. Germline V gene sequence: CDR1 LGHNA, CDR2 YNFKEQ. Here the CDR3 reads CASSQAIQETQYF. The CDR3, as DNA: TGTGCCAGCAGCCAAGCGATCCAAGAGACCCAGTACTTC.

Comments on this clone: The junction does not match germline at one end; this may be a read error. V and J are TRBV6-2 or TRBV6-3 and TRBJ2-2; D is possibly TRBD2 (5 bases). Per germline, CDR1 MNHEY and CDR2 SVGEGT. This CDR3 is built from 16 residues. The CDR3 spells CASSSMGSENPGEPFF. The CDR3 DNA reads TGTGCCAGCAGTTCCATGGGCTCGGAGAATCCCGGGGAGCCGTTCTTT.

This clone was counted ten times or more. V usage is TRBV6-1 and J usage is TRBJ2-7, with 9 bases fitting TRBD1. The CDR3 covers 14 residues. Per germline, CDR1 MNHNS and CDR2 SASEGT. V lost 2 bases, J lost 2 bases, and 1 base stayed unmatched. CDR3 sequence: CASSETGGTYEQYF. The CDR3 nucleotides read TGTGCCAGCAGTGAAACAGGGGGCACCTACGAGCAGTACTTC.

This clone appeared many times. The chain's CDR3 is CASSPGTSGRPGSYNEQFF. In DNA, the CDR3 is TGTGCCAGCAGTCCGGGGACTAGCGGGAGACCTGGCTCCTACAATGAGCAGTTCTTC. This chain links TRBV28 with TRBJ2-1, with 14 bases aligning to TRBD2. The V gene end was trimmed by 5 bases and the J gene end by 0 bases; junction bases not matched to a gene: 9. CDR1 and CDR2 (germline): MDHEN, SYDVKM. The CDR3 sequence is 19 residues long.

This chain joins TRBV18 and TRBJ1-5, with no clear D. V was cut by 5 bases and J by 2 bases, with 10 bases left in between. The germline V gene encodes CDR1 KGHSH and CDR2 LQKENI. The CDR3 length is 14 residues. The CDR3 DNA reads TGTGCCAGCTCATCGGACGGACGCAATCAGCCCCAGCATTTT. Translated, it gives CASSSDGRNQPQHF.

At least ten counts were recorded for this clone. V is TRBV7-3 and J is TRBJ2-1, with 7 bases fitting TRBD2. The germline gives CDR1 SGHTA, CDR2 FQGTGA. V lost 5 bases, J lost 8 bases, and 9 bases stayed unmatched. The CDR3 has 14 residues. CDR3 coding DNA: TGTGCCAGCAGCCTAGGACCCGCGGGGGATGAGCAGTTCTTC. Translation gives CASSLGPAGDEQFF.

This clone was observed at least ten times. V and J are TRBV4-1 and TRBJ2-7; D is unclear. Trimming removed 0 bases from V and 2 bases from J, with 11 bases in between. Germline V gene sequence: CDR1 MGHRA, CDR2 YSYEKL. CDR3 length: 15 residues. The CDR3 nucleotides read TGCGCCAGCAGCCAAGATCCTGGCGGAACCTACGAGCAGTACTTC. Translating gives CASSQDPGGTYEQYF.

This clone was detected only a few times. The chain uses TRBV19 and TRBJ1-6; TRBD1 might be the D (5 bases). Germline V gives CDR1 LNHDA, CDR2 SQIVND (reference sequence). The CDR3 has 15 residues. Trimming shortened V by 11 bases and J by 7 bases, and 21 bases separated the two germline ends. In nucleotides, the CDR3 is TGTGCCGCAAGACGAAGGGACGGGTCGAATTCACCCCTCCACTTT. Translating gives CAARRRDGSNSPLHF.

The table lists this clone with many counts. This sequence joins TRBV30 and TRBJ1-2, with unresolved D. Germline loops: CDR1 GTSNPN, CDR2 SVGIG (reference sequence). This CDR3 comprises 11 residues. Deletions cut 0 bases from V and 7 bases from J, with 6 bases between. CDR3 sequence (DNA): TGTGCCTGGAGTGTACTAGGTGGCTACACCTTC. Its translation is CAWSVLGGYTF.

This clone was found many times. The chain links TRBV7-9 to TRBJ2-1; D assignment may be TRBD1 or TRBD2 (5 bases each). Germline V gene data show CDR1 as SEHNR and CDR2 as FQNEAQ (reference sequence). The V and J ends lost 5 bases and 7 bases respectively, with 6 bases between them. The CDR3 loop spans 11 amino acids. The CDR3 reads CASSEGNEQFF. The CDR3, as DNA: TGTGCCAGCAGCGAGGGGAATGAGCAGTTCTTC.

This clone was found many times. A read error may be the cause here, since a much bigger clone is one base away. V gene TRBV10-3 combines with J gene TRBJ2-7, with TRBD2 matching 9 bases. This CDR3 spans 15 amino acids. Germline loops: CDR1 ENHRY, CDR2 SYGVKD. The CDR3 nucleotides are TGTGCCACCAGTTCCCTAGCGGGGCTCTCCTACGAGCAGTACTTC. Amino acids: CATSSLAGLSYEQYF.